These 7 T cell receptor beta chains were sequenced from one sample in a study of blood T cell repertoires in COVID-19. The protocol was immunoSEQ multiplex PCR, while the TCRdb copy is restricted to in-frame clones and leaves out a portion. The table has tens of thousands of clones, approximately 87% seen once. The sequencing input was peripheral blood. These TCRs come from a human donor in a cohort sampled during active COVID-19.

The V gene is TRBV7-8, the J gene TRBJ2-1; 11 nucleotides match TRBD2. Germline CDR1 reads SGHVS; CDR2 reads FQNEAQ. Trimming took 1 base from V and 4 from J; bases not matched to a gene: 6. The CDR3 runs 17 residues. Here the CDR3 reads CASSLEAASGRYNEQFF. The CDR3 DNA reads as TGTGCCAGCAGCTTAGAGGCAGCTAGCGGGAGGTACAATGAGCAGTTCTTC.

The V call is TRBV5-6, the J call TRBJ2-5, with D possibly being TRBD1 (6 bases). Trimming removed 2 bases at V and 2 bases at J, with 13 bases between. The CDR3 totals 15 residues. Germline V lookup: CDR1 SGHDT, CDR2 YYEEEE. DNA of the CDR3: TGTGCCAGCAGCTTTGTGGGGGCCTGGCAAGAGACCCAGTACTTC. This codes for CASSFVGAWQETQYF.

This rearrangement joins TRBV18 to TRBJ2-1; D perhaps matches TRBD2 (5 bases). There are 15 residues in the CDR3. The V gene lost 3 bases and the J gene lost 0 bases, with 9 bases spanning the gap. Germline V CDR1 and CDR2: KGHSH, LQKENI. The DNA for the CDR3 is TGTGCCAGCTCACCCAGTACTAGCTCCTACAATGAGCAGTTCTTC. Translation gives CASSPSTSSYNEQFF.

This chain connects TRBV6-6 to TRBJ2-5, with a possible D match to TRBD1 (6 bases). Germline V gives CDR1 MNHNY, CDR2 SVGAGI (reference sequence). Deletions cut 2 bases from V and 2 bases from J, with 12 bases between. The CDR3 has 15 amino acids. The chain's CDR3 is CASSYQGSGQETQYF. The CDR3 coding sequence is TGTGCCAGCAGTTACCAGGGGTCGGGGCAAGAGACCCAGTACTTC.

The rearrangement uses TRBV19 and TRBJ1-2, with D possibly TRBD1 on 5 matching bases. V was cut by 9 bases and J by 8 bases, with 22 bases left in between. The germline V gene encodes CDR1 LNHDA and CDR2 SQIVND (reference sequence). This CDR3 is 14 amino acids long. CDR3 sequence reads: CASAGPSGGDGYTF. CDR3 sequence (DNA): TGTGCCAGCGCGGGCCCGTCCGGGGGTGACGGCTACACCTTC.

The CDR3 region has the DNA TGTGCCAGTAGTATACATCAGGGAACCTACGAGCAGTACTTC. This encodes CASSIHQGTYEQYF. The V call is TRBV19, the J call TRBJ2-7; D possibly corresponds to TRBD1 (5 bases). Germline CDR1 reads LNHDA; CDR2 reads SQIVND (reference sequence). The CDR3 runs to 14 residues. V was pared by 2 bases and J by 2 bases, with 10 bases between.

This clone was picked up one time. This sequence joins TRBV11-2 and TRBJ2-7; a possible D gene is TRBD2 (7 bases). CDR1 is SGHAT, CDR2 FQNNGV, per germline. This CDR3 is 17 amino acids long. Deletions cut 3 bases from V and 4 bases from J, with 22 bases between. The CDR3 coding sequence is TGTGCCAGCAGCTTCTTAGGGGGGGCGGGGGCCGGATACGAGCAGTACTTC. Translation: CASSFLGGAGAGYEQYF. The whole variable domain, filled in from reference TRBV11-2 and TRBJ2-7, reads EAGVAQSPRYKIIEKRQSVAFWCNPISGHATLYWYQQILGQGPKLLIQFQNNGVVDDSQLPKDRFSAERLKGVDSTLKIQPAKLEDSAVYLCASSFLGGAGAGYEQYFGPGTRLTVT.